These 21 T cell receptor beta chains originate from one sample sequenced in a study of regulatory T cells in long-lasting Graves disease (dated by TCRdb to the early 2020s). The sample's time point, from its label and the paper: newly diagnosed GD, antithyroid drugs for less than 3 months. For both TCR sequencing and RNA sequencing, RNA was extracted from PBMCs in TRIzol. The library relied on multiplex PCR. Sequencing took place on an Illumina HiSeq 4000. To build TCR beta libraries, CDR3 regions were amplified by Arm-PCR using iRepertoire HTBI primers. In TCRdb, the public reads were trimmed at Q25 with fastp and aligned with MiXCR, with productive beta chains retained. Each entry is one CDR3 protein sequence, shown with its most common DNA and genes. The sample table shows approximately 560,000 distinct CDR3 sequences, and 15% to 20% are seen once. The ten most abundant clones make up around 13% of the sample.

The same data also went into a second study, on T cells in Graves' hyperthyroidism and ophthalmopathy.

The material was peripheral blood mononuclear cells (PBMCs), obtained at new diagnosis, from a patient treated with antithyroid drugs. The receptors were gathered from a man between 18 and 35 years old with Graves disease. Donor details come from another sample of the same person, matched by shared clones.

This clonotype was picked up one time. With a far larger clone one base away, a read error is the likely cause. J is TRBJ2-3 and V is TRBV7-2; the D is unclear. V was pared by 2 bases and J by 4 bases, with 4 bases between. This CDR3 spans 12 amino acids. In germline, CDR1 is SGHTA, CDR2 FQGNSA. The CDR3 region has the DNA TGTGCCAGCAGCTTAACCTCAGATACGCAGTATTTT. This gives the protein CASSLTSDTQYF.

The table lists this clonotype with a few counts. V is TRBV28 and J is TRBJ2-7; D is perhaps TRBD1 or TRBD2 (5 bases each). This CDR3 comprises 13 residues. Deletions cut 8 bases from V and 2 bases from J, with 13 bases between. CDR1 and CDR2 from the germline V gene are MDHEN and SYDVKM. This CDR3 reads CASGTPTPYEQYF. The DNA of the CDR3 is TGTGCCAGCGGGACCCCCACCCCCTACGAGCAGTACTTC.

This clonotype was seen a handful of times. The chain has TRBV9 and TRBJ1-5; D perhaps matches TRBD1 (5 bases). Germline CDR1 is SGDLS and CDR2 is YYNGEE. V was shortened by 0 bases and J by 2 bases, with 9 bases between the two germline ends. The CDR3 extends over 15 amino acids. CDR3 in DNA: TGTGCCAGCAGCGTAGGAGGGGTAGGCAATCAGCCCCAGCATTTT. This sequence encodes CASSVGGVGNQPQHF.

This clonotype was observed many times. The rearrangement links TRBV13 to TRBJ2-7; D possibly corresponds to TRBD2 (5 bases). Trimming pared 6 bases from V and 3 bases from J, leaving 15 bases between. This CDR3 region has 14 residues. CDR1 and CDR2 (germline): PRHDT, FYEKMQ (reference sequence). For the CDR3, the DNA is TGTGCCAGCAGACCCGCCAGCGGATTCTACGAGCAGTACTTC. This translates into CASRPASGFYEQYF.

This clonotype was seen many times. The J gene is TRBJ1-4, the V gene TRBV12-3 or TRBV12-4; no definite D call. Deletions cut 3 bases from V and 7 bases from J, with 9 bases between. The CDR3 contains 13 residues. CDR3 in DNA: TGTGCCAGCAGTTTTGCCACAGCTGAAAAACTGTTTTTT. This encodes CASSFATAEKLFF.

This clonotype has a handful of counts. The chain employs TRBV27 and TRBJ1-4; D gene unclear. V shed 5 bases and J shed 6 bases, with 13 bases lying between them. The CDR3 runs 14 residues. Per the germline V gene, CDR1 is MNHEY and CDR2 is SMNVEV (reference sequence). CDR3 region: CASSRYSVDEKLFF. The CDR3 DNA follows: TGTGCCAGCAGTCGGTACTCCGTAGATGAAAAACTGTTTTTT. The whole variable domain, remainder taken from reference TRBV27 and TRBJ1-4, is EAQVTQNPRYLITVTGKKLTVTCSQNMNHEYMSWYRQDPGLGLRQIYYSMNVEVTDKGDVPEGYKVSRKEKRNFPLILESPSPNQTSLYFCASSRYSVDEKLFFGSGTQLSVL.

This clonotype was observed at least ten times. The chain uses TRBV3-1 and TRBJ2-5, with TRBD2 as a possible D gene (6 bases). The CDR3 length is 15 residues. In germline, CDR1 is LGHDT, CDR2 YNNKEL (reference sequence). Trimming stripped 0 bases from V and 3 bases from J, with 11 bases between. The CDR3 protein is CASSQDVRDEETQYF. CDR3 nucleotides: TGTGCCAGCAGCCAAGATGTGCGGGACGAAGAGACCCAGTACTTC.

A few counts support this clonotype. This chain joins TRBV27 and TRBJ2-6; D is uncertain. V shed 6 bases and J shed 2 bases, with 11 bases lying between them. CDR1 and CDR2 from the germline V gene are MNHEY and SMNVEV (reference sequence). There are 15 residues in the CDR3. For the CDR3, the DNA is TGTGCCAGCAGCTCGGACCGCGCTGGGGCCAACGTCCTGACTTTC. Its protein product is CASSSDRAGANVLTF.

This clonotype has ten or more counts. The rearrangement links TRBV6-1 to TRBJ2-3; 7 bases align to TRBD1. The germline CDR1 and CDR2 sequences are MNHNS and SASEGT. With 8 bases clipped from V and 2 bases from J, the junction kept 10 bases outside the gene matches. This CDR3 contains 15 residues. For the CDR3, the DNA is TGTGCCAGCTTATCCGGGACAGCTTACACAGATACGCAGTATTTT. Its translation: CASLSGTAYTDTQYF.

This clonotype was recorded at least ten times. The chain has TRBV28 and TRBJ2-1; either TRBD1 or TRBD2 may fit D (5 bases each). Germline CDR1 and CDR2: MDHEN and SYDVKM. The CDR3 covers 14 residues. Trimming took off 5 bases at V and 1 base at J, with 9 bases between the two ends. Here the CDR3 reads CASSPGPSYNEQFF. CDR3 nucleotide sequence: TGTGCCAGCAGTCCGGGACCATCCTACAATGAGCAGTTCTTC.

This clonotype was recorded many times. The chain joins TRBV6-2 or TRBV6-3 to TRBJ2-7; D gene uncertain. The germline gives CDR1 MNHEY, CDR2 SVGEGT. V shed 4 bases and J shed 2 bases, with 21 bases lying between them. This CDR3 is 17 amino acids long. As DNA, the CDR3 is TGTGCCAGCAGTTTCCCGACGGCGTACATAGATACCTACGAGCAGTACTTC. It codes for CASSFPTAYIDTYEQYF.

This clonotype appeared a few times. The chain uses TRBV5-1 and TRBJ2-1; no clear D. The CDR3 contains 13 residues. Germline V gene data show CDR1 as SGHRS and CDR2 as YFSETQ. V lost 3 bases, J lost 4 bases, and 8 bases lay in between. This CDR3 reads CASSSDVYNEQFF. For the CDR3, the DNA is TGCGCCAGCAGCTCGGATGTTTACAATGAGCAGTTCTTC.

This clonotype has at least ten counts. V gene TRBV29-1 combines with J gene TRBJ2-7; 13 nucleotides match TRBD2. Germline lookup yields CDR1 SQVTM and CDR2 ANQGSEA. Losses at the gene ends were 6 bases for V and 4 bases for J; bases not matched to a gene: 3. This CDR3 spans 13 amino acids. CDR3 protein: CSVILAGGYEQYF. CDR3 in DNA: TGCAGCGTCATACTAGCGGGGGGGTACGAGCAGTACTTC.

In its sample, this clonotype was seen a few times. This CDR3 reads CASSQDHRGPSPQHF. The CDR3 nucleotides read TGTGCCAGCAGCCAAGATCACCGGGGGCCTTCGCCCCAGCATTTT. The rearrangement uses TRBV3-1 and TRBJ1-5; D possibly corresponds to TRBD1 (6 bases). The CDR3 is made up of 15 amino acids. Germline assignment: CDR1 LGHDT and CDR2 YNNKEL (reference sequence). Trimming pared 0 bases from V and 9 bases from J, leaving 15 bases between.

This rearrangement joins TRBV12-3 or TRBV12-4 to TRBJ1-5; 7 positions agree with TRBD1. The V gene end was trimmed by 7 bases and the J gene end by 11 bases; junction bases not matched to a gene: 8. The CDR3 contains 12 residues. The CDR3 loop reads CASTLGGTAQHF. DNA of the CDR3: TGTGCCAGCACCCTGGGGGGGACAGCCCAGCATTTT.

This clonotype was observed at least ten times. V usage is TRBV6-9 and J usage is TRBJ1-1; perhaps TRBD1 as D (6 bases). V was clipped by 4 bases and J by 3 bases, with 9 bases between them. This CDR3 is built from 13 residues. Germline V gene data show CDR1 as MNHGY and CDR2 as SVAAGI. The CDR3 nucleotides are TGTGCCAGCAGTTTTACAGGGCACACTGAAGCTTTCTTT. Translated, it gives CASSFTGHTEAFF.

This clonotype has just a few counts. Written as DNA, the CDR3 is TGTGCCAGCAGCGTAGCTACTGGGAGTCTCGAGCAGTACTTC. Protein sequence: CASSVATGSLEQYF. The genes are TRBV9 and TRBJ2-7; the D gene is possibly TRBD2 (5 bases). Germline V gene sequence: CDR1 SGDLS, CDR2 YYNGEE. The CDR3 totals 14 residues. Deletions cut 0 bases from V and 6 bases from J, with 13 bases between.

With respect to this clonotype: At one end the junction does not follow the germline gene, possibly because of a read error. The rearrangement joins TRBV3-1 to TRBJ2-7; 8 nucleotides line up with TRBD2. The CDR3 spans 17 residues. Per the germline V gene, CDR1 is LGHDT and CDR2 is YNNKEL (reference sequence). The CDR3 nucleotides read TGTGCCAGCAGCCTGGGGGCAGCGGGAGTAGGAGCCTACGGGCAGTACTTC. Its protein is CASSLGAAGVGAYGQYF.

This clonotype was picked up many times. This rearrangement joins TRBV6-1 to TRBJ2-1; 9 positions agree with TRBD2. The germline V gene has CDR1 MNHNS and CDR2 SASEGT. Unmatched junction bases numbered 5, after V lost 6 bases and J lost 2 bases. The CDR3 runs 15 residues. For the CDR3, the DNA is TGTGCCAGCAGAATATCTAGCGGGGCCTACAATGAGCAGTTCTTC. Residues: CASRISSGAYNEQFF.

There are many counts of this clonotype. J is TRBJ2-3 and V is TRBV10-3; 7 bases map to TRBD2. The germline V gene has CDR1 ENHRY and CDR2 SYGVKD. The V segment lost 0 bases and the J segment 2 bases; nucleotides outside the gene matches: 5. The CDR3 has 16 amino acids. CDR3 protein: CAISESLAGITDTQYF. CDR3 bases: TGTGCCATCAGTGAGTCCTTAGCGGGCATCACAGATACGCAGTATTTT.

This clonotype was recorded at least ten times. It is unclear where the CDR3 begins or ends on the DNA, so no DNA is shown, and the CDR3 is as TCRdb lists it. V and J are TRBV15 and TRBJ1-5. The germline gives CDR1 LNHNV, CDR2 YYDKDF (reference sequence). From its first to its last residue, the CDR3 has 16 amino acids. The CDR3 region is CATSSLGTGDYQPQHF.